This entry is about one T cell receptor (beta chain). The antigen remains undetermined. The record originates from a study of T cell responses to AZD1222 COVID-19 vaccine. This CDR3 is built from 11 residues. V dropped 1 base and J dropped 8 bases, with 5 bases sitting between them. Study-level results: Among AZD1222 vaccinees, only 5 to 7 were seropositive at baseline. White British people made up most donors, females outnumbered males, and clonal diversity was possibly underestimated.

Generated by immunoSEQ multiplex PCR, the TCRdb table keeps only in-frame clones and is missing some. In the table there are over 120,000 clones, roughly 89% of which are singletons. The source of this sequence is an adult in good health. The chain employs TRBV12-3 or TRBV12-4 and TRBJ1-2; D gene uncertain. The specimen was peripheral blood, collected on day 0 of AZD1222 vaccination. As DNA, the CDR3 is TGTGCCAGCAGTTTAGGGGAAGGCTACACCTTC. This gives the protein CASSLGEGYTF.